Listed below are T cell receptor beta chains from one sample, sequenced in a study. TCRdb re-called the 5' RACE reads through MiXCR, storing one row per CDR3 protein. The profile shows some 62,000 distinct CDR3 sequences, around 30% of them singletons. Source material: tumor-infiltrating naive CD4+ T cells sorted from the breast tumor. The receptors stem from a female donor with breast cancer. CDR3s include the opening cysteine and the closing phenylalanine or tryptophan. A D gene is named only where the DNA matches it firmly. Rows give clone size only sometimes, using once, few, many, or a class for an expanded clone.

>-|-|TRBJ2-1|TRBV21-1
CASIPWGGRAYSEQFF
TGTGCCAGCATCCCCTGGGGGGGGCGCGCCTACAGTGAGCAGTTCTTC
>few|-|TRBJ2-7|TRBV7-9
CASSLALAGSSVEQYF
TGTGCCAGCAGCTTAGCGCTGGCAGGCAGCTCGGTCGAGCAGTACTTC
>-|TRBD1|TRBJ1-1|TRBV7-2
CASSSMTGVTEAFF
TGTGCCAGCAGCTCCATGACAGGGGTCACTGAAGCTTTCTTT
>-|TRBD1|TRBJ1-6|TRBV7-6
CASSRGAGTVNSPLHF
TGTGCCAGCAGCCGAGGGGCCGGGACAGTCAATTCACCCCTCCACTTT
>-|-|TRBJ2-3|TRBV20-1
CSARDKGWSTDTQYF
TGCAGTGCTAGAGATAAGGGTTGGAGTACAGATACGCAGTATTTT
>few|-|TRBJ2-3|TRBV7-3
CASSQSLTDTQYF
TGTGCCAGCAGCCAATCACTCACAGATACGCAGTATTTT
>many|TRBD2|TRBJ2-7|TRBV28
CASSLLRSLPGLADSYEQYF
TGTGCCAGCAGTTTATTACGTTCCCTTCCGGGACTAGCGGACTCCTACGAGCAGTACTTC
>-|TRBD2|TRBJ2-7|TRBV20-1
CSASQRGVVYEQYF
TGCAGTGCTAGTCAGCGGGGGGTGGTGTACGAGCAGTACTTC
>many|TRBD1|TRBJ2-7|TRBV7-2
CASGDRVNYEQYF
TGTGCCAGCGGGGACAGGGTCAACTACGAGCAGTACTTC
>-|-|TRBJ1-2|TRBV15
CATSRDTLVNGYTF
TGCGCCACCTCGAGGGACACACTGGTAAATGGCTACACCTTC
>-|TRBD1|TRBJ2-6|TRBV6-2/TRBV6-3
CASRRTGGASGANVLTF
TGTGCCAGCAGGCGGACAGGGGGCGCTTCCGGGGCCAACGTCCTGACTTTC
>-|-|TRBJ1-6|TRBV10-3
CAISEQAGDSPLHF
TGTGCCATCAGTGAGCAAGCAGGGGATTCACCCCTCCACTTT
>-|TRBD2|TRBJ2-7|TRBV7-9
CASSFLAGGFDEQYF
TGTGCCAGCAGCTTCCTAGCGGGGGGCTTCGACGAGCAGTACTTC
>once|-|TRBJ2-5|TRBV29-1
CSVDIGEETQYF
TGCAGCGTTGATATTGGGGAAGAGACCCAGTACTTC
>few|-|TRBJ2-1|TRBV12-3/TRBV12-4
CASSQSSPAGGPYNEQFF
TGTGCCAGCAGTCAAAGCTCCCCGGCTGGCGGGCCGTACAATGAGCAGTTCTTC
>few|-|TRBJ1-1|TRBV7-4
CASSSRTRPGQLNSEAFF
TGTGCCAGCAGCTCGCGAACACGACCGGGACAACTTAACTCTGAAGCTTTCTTT
>-|-|TRBJ1-1|TRBV7-8
CASSPLLLQGNTEAFF
TGTGCCAGCAGCCCCCTGCTTCTACAGGGGAACACTGAAGCTTTCTTT
>few|-|TRBJ2-3|TRBV6-1
CASSEVATRGTDTQYF
TGTGCCAGCAGTGAAGTAGCGACTCGAGGCACAGATACGCAGTATTTT
>few|TRBD1|TRBJ1-2|TRBV7-9
CASSFSGGAYGYTF
TGTGCCAGCAGCTTCTCAGGGGGTGCCTATGGCTACACCTTC
>-|-|TRBJ2-3|TRBV6-5
CASSTALTAGTDTQYF
TGTGCCAGCAGTACGGCCCTTACCGCCGGCACAGATACGCAGTATTTT
>-|-|TRBJ1-6|TRBV27
CASTVAYNSPLHF
TGTGCCAGCACCGTGGCCTATAATTCACCCCTCCACTTT
>few|-|TRBJ2-7|TRBV27
CASSFSLGGRYEQYF
TGTGCCAGCAGTTTCTCTTTAGGGGGTCGTTACGAGCAGTACTTC
>-|TRBD1|TRBJ1-5|TRBV6-1
CASTPGTGVFQPQHF
TGTGCCAGCACCCCTGGGACAGGGGTTTTTCAGCCCCAGCATTTT
>-|-|TRBJ2-7|TRBV4-3
CASGPEDGYEQYF
TGCGCCAGCGGCCCCGAGGACGGCTACGAGCAGTACTTC
>many|-|TRBJ2-1|TRBV6-5
CASSKDSASSYNEQFF
TGTGCCAGCAGTAAAGACAGTGCCAGCTCCTACAATGAGCAGTTCTTC
>few|-|TRBJ2-7|TRBV28
CASSPGGGAAYEQYF
TGTGCCAGCAGCCCCGGCGGCGGGGCGGCCTACGAGCAGTACTTC
>many|-|TRBJ2-5|TRBV5-1
CASSLAALGGGEETQYF
TGCGCCAGCAGCTTGGCCGCTTTGGGAGGGGGCGAAGAGACCCAGTACTTC
>few|TRBD2|TRBJ2-7|TRBV6-6
CASRLAGTYEQYF
TGTGCCAGTAGACTAGCGGGGACCTACGAGCAGTACTTC
>few|TRBD1|TRBJ1-1|TRBV30
CAWSVRQGADEAFF
TGTGCCTGGAGTGTACGACAGGGGGCGGATGAAGCTTTCTTT
>few|-|TRBJ1-4|TRBV7-3
CASSLGGGGEKLFF
TGTGCCAGCAGCTTGGGGGGCGGCGGTGAAAAACTGTTTTTT
>medium-sized|TRBD2|TRBJ2-5|TRBV20-1
CSAQTGRGKETQYF
TGCAGTGCGCAAACCGGGAGGGGAAAAGAGACCCAGTACTTC
>-|TRBD1|TRBJ1-1|TRBV28
CASSTTTGGTEAFF
TGTGCCAGCAGTACAACAACAGGGGGCACTGAAGCTTTCTTT
>few|-|TRBJ2-5|TRBV5-1
CASSADIQETQYF
TGCGCCAGCAGCGCGGACATCCAAGAGACCCAGTACTTC
>few|-|TRBJ1-1|TRBV12-3/TRBV12-4
CAARRGGSRQGAFF
TGTGCCGCCAGGAGAGGGGGTTCGCGCCAGGGAGCTTTCTTT
>-|TRBD2|TRBJ2-5|TRBV6-1
CASRSDPLAGGETQYF
TGTGCCAGCAGAAGCGATCCACTAGCGGGAGGGGAGACCCAGTACTTC
>-|TRBD1|TRBJ2-2|TRBV6-1
CASSSTGTAKNTGELFF
TGTGCCAGCAGTTCCACCGGGACAGCGAAAAACACCGGGGAGCTGTTTTTT
>-|-|TRBJ2-1|TRBV7-8
CASSLSLARNEQFF
TGTGCCAGCAGCTTATCCCTAGCGCGGAATGAGCAGTTCTTC
>few|-|TRBJ1-1|TRBV7-9
CASTDSTEAFF
TGTGCCAGCACGGACAGCACTGAAGCTTTCTTT
>-|-|TRBJ1-2|TRBV11-2
CASSLAAGSGYGYTF
TGTGCCAGCAGCTTAGCAGCAGGGTCTGGCTATGGCTACACCTTC
>once|-|TRBJ1-4|TRBV27
CASSLGDSNEKLFF
TGTGCCAGCAGTTTGGGCGACAGTAATGAAAAACTGTTTTTT
>few|-|TRBJ2-6|TRBV4-2
CASTTNKGAGANVLTF
TGTGCCAGCACCACGAATAAAGGGGCTGGGGCCAACGTCCTGACTTTC